The sequence of this TCR beta chain was determined in a study of OX40 agonist ivuxolimab in advanced cancers. Broader study findings: At doses 0.1 to 3.0 mg/kg, CD4+ and CD8+ clones expanded.

The V end was cut by 10 bases, the J end by 2 bases, with 2 bases between. The CDR3 covers 9 residues. Germline V gene sequence: CDR1 LNHDA, CDR2 SQIVND (reference sequence). Measured with immunoSEQ multiplex PCR; TCRdb has only the in-frame clones, and not every one. The sample yields fewer than 20,000 clones, about four fifths seen once. About this clone itself: Antigen specificity is unknown.

This clonotype originated in an adult with an advanced solid tumor such as melanoma, head and neck, liver or kidney cancer. V usage is TRBV19 and J usage is TRBJ1-1; D remains ambiguous. The sequences come from CD4+ or CD8+ T cells sorted from blood, collected in a trial of the OX40 agonist ivuxolimab. In nucleotides, the CDR3 is TGTGCCACCAACACTGAAGCTTTCTTT. Its translation is CATNTEAFF.